The TCR beta chain described here comes from a study of shared clonotypes between healthy human individuals. Study results and limitations: Sharing across several donors was seen in 4% to 5.5% of naive CD4 clonotypes.

A word on this clone: Its antigen is undetermined. This same CDR3 is encoded by further DNA sequences in the sample.

Sequenced by immunoSEQ multiplex PCR; TCRdb stores in-frame clones only, minus some. The sample has about 2.1 million clones; around 93% are singletons. Naive CD8 cells comprised CD45RO-negative, CCR7-positively selected cells, excluding terminally differentiated effector memory CD45RA+ cells. The specimen sequenced was naive CD8+ T cells from PBMCs. The source is a man aged 18 to 30 in good health. Some clones in this sample may be carry-over from other donors' samples.

The CDR3 DNA reads as TGTGCCAGCAGCCAGGGGTCCTACGAGCAGTACTTC. This gives the protein CASSQGSYEQYF. The rearrangement joins TRBV5-4 to TRBJ2-7; TRBD1 might be the D (6 bases). The CDR3 is 12 amino acids. Germline V gives CDR1 SGHNT, CDR2 YYREEE (reference sequence). The V gene lost 4 bases and the J gene lost 1 base, with 6 bases spanning the gap.